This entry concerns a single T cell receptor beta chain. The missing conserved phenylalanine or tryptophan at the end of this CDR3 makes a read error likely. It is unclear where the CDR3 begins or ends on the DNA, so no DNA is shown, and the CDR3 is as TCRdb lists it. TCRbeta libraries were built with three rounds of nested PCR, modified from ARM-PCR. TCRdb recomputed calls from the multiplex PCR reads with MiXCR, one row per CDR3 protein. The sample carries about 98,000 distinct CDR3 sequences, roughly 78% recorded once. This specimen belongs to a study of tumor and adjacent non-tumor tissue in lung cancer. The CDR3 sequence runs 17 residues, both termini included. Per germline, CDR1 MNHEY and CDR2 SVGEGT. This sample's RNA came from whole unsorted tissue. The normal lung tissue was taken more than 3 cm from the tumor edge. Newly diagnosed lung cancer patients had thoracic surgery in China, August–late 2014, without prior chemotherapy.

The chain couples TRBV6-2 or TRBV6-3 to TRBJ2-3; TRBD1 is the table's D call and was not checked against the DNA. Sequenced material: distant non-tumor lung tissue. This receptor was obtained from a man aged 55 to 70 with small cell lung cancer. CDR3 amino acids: CASSYLLSDRAADTQFS.